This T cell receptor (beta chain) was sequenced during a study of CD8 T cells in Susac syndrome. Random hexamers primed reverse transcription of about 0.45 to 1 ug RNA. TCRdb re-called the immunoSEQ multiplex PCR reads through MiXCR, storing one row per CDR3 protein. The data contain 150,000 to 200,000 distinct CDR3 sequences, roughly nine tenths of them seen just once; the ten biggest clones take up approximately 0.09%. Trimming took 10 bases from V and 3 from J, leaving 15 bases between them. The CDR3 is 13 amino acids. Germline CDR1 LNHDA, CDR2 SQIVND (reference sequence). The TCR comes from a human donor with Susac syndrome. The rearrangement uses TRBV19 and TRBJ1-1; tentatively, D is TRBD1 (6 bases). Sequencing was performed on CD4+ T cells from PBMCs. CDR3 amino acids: CATSSRGDTEAFF. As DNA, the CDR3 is TGTGCCACTTCATCCAGGGGCGACACTGAAGCTTTCTTT.